The 19 T cell receptor beta chains below all came from one sample that was sequenced in a study of T cell responses to AZD1222 COVID-19 vaccine (dated by TCRdb to about 2021). The intended sense of this specimen's time point label: baseline before first vaccination. Libraries came from the immunoSEQ multiplex PCR assay. TCRdb took over this immuneACCESS table, retaining in-frame rearrangements with V and J assigned. Such tables are incomplete; in checked studies, under half of the missing clones stem from an unresolved V gene, and the remainder is unexplained. This sample holds about 160,000 clones; over 75% were observed only once. The top ten clonotypes cover more than 1.4% of the sample. Specimen: peripheral blood, collected on day 0 of AZD1222 vaccination. These receptors all come from an adult in good health.

The rearrangement joins TRBV4-1 to TRBJ1-5; no definite D call. The germline V gene has CDR1 MGHRA and CDR2 YSYEKL. CDR3 length equals 14 residues. Trimming left V 4 bases short and J 4 bases short, with 11 bases between. CDR3 loop: CASSLEDGNQPQHF. The CDR3 DNA is TGCGCCAGCAGCCTTGAAGACGGGAATCAGCCCCAGCATTTT.

CDR3 in amino acids: CASRLGQAEYEQYF. CDR3 DNA: TGTGCCAGCAGGTTGGGACAGGCGGAATACGAGCAGTACTTC. The chain carries TRBV7-9 and TRBJ2-7; TRBD1 matches 8 bases. CDR1 SEHNR and CDR2 FQNEAQ come from the germline V gene (reference sequence). V lost 6 bases to trimming and J lost 4 bases; unmatched junction nucleotides: 8. The CDR3 is 14 residues long.

The V call is TRBV7-8, the J call TRBJ1-1; D gene ambiguous. The CDR3 has 13 residues. CDR1 and CDR2 (germline): SGHVS, FQNEAQ. V lost 4 bases and J 9 bases, leaving 15 bases between the germline ends. The CDR3: CASSYTSHAQAFF. In DNA form, the CDR3 reads TGTGCCAGCAGCTACACATCTCATGCGCAAGCTTTCTTT.

J is TRBJ2-3 and V is TRBV6-2 or TRBV6-3, with 9 bases that match TRBD2. Trimming removed 0 bases from V and 7 bases from J; junction bases left unmatched: 11. The CDR3 sequence is 17 residues long. Germline values: CDR1 MNHEY, CDR2 SVGEGT. CDR3 loop: CASSYSVFGAGGNTQYF. CDR3 nucleotides: TGTGCCAGCAGTTACTCGGTCTTTGGAGCGGGGGGCAATACGCAGTATTTT.

The chain recombines TRBV6-2 or TRBV6-3 with TRBJ2-1, with 9 bases aligning to TRBD2. V lost 2 bases and J lost 7; bases outside the gene matches: 9. In germline, CDR1 is MNHEY, CDR2 SVGEGT. This CDR3 has 16 amino acids. CDR3 amino acids: CASSYNGLASPNEQFF. The CDR3 DNA reads TGTGCCAGCAGTTACAACGGACTAGCGAGCCCGAATGAGCAGTTCTTC.

The rearrangement uses TRBV25-1 and TRBJ2-5, with D tentatively TRBD2 (5 bases). The CDR3 loop spans 14 amino acids. Trimming left V 6 bases short and J 1 base short, with 12 bases between. Germline values: CDR1 MGHDK, CDR2 SYGVNS. This CDR3 reads CASRDLRTQETQYF. CDR3 DNA: TGTGCCAGCAGGGACTTGAGGACCCAAGAGACCCAGTACTTC.

The V gene is TRBV5-1, the J gene TRBJ1-6; the D is unclear. Germline V gene sequence: CDR1 SGHRS, CDR2 YFSETQ. Trimming took off 1 base at V and 7 bases at J, with 6 bases between the two ends. The CDR3 sequence is 13 residues long. The CDR3 is CASSLPDNSPLHF. For the CDR3, the DNA is TGCGCCAGCAGCTTGCCGGACAATTCACCCCTCCACTTT. Full variable domain (rest looked up from reference TRBV5-1 and TRBJ1-6): KAGVTQTPRYLIKTRGQQVTLSCSPISGHRSVSWYQQTPGQGLQFLFEYFSETQRNKGNFPGRFSGRQFSNSRSEMNVSTLELGDSALYLCASSLPDNSPLHFGNGTRLTVT.

The rearrangement joins TRBV7-9 to TRBJ1-6, with 9 positions matching TRBD1. V shed 6 bases and J 7 bases; nucleotides not matched to a gene: 10. Germline V gene sequence: CDR1 SEHNR, CDR2 FQNEAQ (reference sequence). The CDR3 has 16 residues. CDR3 region: CASSHRDRGANSPLHF. In DNA form, the CDR3 reads TGTGCCAGCAGTCACCGCGACAGGGGGGCGAATTCACCCCTCCACTTT.

The chain employs TRBV7-3 and TRBJ2-2; 8 positions match TRBD1. V was pared by 1 base and J by 7 bases, with 8 bases of the junction left unmatched. Germline V gives CDR1 SGHTA, CDR2 FQGTGA. The CDR3 consists of 16 residues. This CDR3 is CASSLIGGTGRGELFF. The CDR3 nucleotides are TGTGCCAGCAGCTTAATAGGGGGGACAGGTCGCGGGGAGCTGTTTTTT.

The V call is TRBV2, the J call TRBJ1-6; TRBD1 agrees at 10 bases. The CDR3 runs 14 residues. V lost 6 bases and J lost 8; bases outside the gene matches: 4. Germline V gene lookup returns CDR1 SNHLY and CDR2 FYNNEI. CDR3 nucleotides: TGTGCCAGCAGGATAGGACAGGGGGATTCACCCCTCCACTTT. Translated: CASRIGQGDSPLHF.

This chain uses TRBV5-1 with TRBJ2-5; 15 nucleotides align to TRBD2. The V gene end was trimmed by 4 bases and the J gene end by 4 bases; junction bases not matched to a gene: 8. The V gene's germline CDR1 is SGHRS and CDR2 YFSETQ. The CDR3 runs to 17 residues. The chain's CDR3 is CASSTGLAGGTGETQYF. The CDR3 DNA is TGCGCCAGCAGCACGGGACTAGCGGGGGGAACGGGAGAGACCCAGTACTTC.

The chain employs TRBV7-2 and TRBJ1-2; 7 nucleotides align to TRBD1. Unmatched junction bases numbered 5, after V lost 5 bases and J lost 2 bases. CDR1 SGHTA and CDR2 FQGNSA come from the germline V gene. The CDR3 is made up of 14 amino acids. The CDR3 region is CASSAKGANYGYTF. Written as DNA, the CDR3 is TGTGCCAGCAGCGCCAAGGGGGCCAACTATGGCTACACCTTC.

J is TRBJ2-1 and V is TRBV7-2; weak D call: TRBD1 (5 bases). CDR1 and CDR2 (germline): SGHTA, FQGNSA. Trimming removed 9 bases at V and 3 bases at J, with 12 bases between. The CDR3 covers 13 residues. CDR3 coding DNA: TGTGCCAGTTGCAGGGATATCTACAATGAGCAGTTCTTC. Its protein is CASCRDIYNEQFF.

The genes are TRBV19 and TRBJ2-2; 9 bases map to TRBD1. Germline V gene lookup returns CDR1 LNHDA and CDR2 SQIVND (reference sequence). V gave up 5 bases and J gave up 4 bases; unmatched junction bases: 8. The CDR3 spans 16 residues. As DNA, the CDR3 is TGTGCCAGTAGTCCGGGGGACAGGGTACTCACCGGGGAGCTGTTTTTT. It is translated as CASSPGDRVLTGELFF.

The chain carries TRBV19 and TRBJ2-5; the D call may be TRBD1 or TRBD2 (5 bases each). Germline V gives CDR1 LNHDA, CDR2 SQIVND (reference sequence). This CDR3 is built from 14 residues. The V gene lost 4 bases and the J gene lost 5 bases, with 14 bases spanning the gap. The CDR3 nucleotides read TGTGCCAGTAGTAGTACTTTGGGGGTGGAGACCCAGTACTTC. It translates to CASSSTLGVETQYF.

This chain connects TRBV11-3 to TRBJ2-3, with TRBD2 matching over 16 bases. V gave up 5 bases and J gave up 2 bases; unmatched junction bases: 7. The CDR3 totals 18 residues. Germline V gives CDR1 SGHNT, CDR2 YENEEA. CDR3 loop: CASSRAGLAGGATDTQYF. The CDR3, as DNA: TGTGCCAGCAGCCGCGCGGGACTAGCGGGGGGGGCCACAGATACGCAGTATTTT.

The chain recombines TRBV7-9 with TRBJ2-2; no reliable D call. The CDR3 consists of 13 residues. Per the germline V gene, CDR1 is SEHNR and CDR2 is FQNEAQ (reference sequence). V lost 3 bases and J lost 5, with 7 bases in between. CDR3 nucleotides: TGTGCCAGCAGCTTCCGACGGACCGGGGAGCTGTTTTTT. It translates to CASSFRRTGELFF.

This chain links TRBV9 with TRBJ2-2; D possibly corresponds to TRBD1 (5 bases). Germline V gene lookup returns CDR1 SGDLS and CDR2 YYNGEE. Trimming removed 3 bases at V and 1 base at J, with 13 bases between. The CDR3 is made up of 16 amino acids. The CDR3 reads CASSARLTGNTGELFF. The CDR3 coding sequence is TGTGCCAGCAGCGCCCGACTTACAGGGAACACCGGGGAGCTGTTTTTT.

The V and J genes are TRBV28 and TRBJ1-6, with D tentatively TRBD1 (6 bases). The CDR3 loop spans 19 amino acids. CDR1 MDHEN and CDR2 SYDVKM come from the germline V gene. Trimming shortened V by 6 bases and J by 2 bases, and 23 bases separated the two germline ends. CDR3 sequence reads: CASSPVGTWQPPYNSPLHF. The CDR3 DNA is TGTGCCAGCAGCCCTGTGGGGACATGGCAACCTCCCTATAATTCACCCCTCCACTTT.